This TCR beta chain was observed in a study of CD8 T cells in ankylosing spondylitis. The germline gives CDR1 SGHNT, CDR2 YYREEE (reference sequence). Between the trimmed V and J ends, which lost 4 bases and 5 bases, there was a span of 21 bases. This CDR3 is 16 amino acids long. For this clonotype: Antigen specificity is unknown.

General study findings and limits: A motif in TCR beta, a set of under ten highly homologous variants, appeared characteristic of ankylosing spondylitis blood.

A single record per CDR3 protein comes from TCRdb applying MiXCR to the 5' RACE reads. The sample shows approximately 550,000 distinct CDR3 sequences, about 13% of them seen only once. This rearrangement joins TRBV5-4 to TRBJ1-1, with D hard to call. This clonotype was sampled from a male donor with ankylosing spondylitis. Sequenced material: blood, either unsorted or a sorted T cell fraction (not recorded which). The CDR3 loop is CASSLGLSFVTTEAFF. The CDR3 DNA follows: TGTGCCAGCAGCCTGGGATTATCTTTCGTGACGACTGAAGCTTTCTTT.